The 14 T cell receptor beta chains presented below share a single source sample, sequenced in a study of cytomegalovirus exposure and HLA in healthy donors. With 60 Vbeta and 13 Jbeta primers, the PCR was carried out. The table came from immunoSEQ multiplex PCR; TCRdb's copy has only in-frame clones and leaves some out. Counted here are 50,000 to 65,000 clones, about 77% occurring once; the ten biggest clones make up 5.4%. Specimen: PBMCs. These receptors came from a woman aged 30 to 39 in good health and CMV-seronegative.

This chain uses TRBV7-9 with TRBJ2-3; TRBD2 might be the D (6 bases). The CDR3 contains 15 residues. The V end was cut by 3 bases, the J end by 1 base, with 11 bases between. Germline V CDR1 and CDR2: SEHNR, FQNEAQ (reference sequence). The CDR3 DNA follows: TGTGCCAGCAGCTTGGTTTCGGGGGGCACAGATACGCAGTATTTT. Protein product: CASSLVSGGTDTQYF. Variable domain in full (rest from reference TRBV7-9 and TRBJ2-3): DTGVSQNPRHKITKRGQNVTFRCDPISEHNRLYWYRQTLGQGPEFLTYFQNEAQLEKSRLLSDRFSAERPKGSFSTLEIQRTEQGDSAMYLCASSLVSGGTDTQYFGPGTRLTVL.

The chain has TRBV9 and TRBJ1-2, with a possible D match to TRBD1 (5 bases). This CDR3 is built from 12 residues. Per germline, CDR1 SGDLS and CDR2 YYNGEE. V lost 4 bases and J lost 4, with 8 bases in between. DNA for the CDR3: TGTGCCAGCAGCCTCGACAGCTATGGCTACACCTTC. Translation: CASSLDSYGYTF.

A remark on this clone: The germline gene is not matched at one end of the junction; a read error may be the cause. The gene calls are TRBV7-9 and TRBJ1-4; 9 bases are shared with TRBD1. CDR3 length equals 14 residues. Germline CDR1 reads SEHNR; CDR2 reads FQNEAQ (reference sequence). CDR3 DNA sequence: TGTTCCAGCAGCTTCGAACAGGGGGCGGAAAAACTGTTTTTT. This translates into CSSSFEQGAEKLFF.

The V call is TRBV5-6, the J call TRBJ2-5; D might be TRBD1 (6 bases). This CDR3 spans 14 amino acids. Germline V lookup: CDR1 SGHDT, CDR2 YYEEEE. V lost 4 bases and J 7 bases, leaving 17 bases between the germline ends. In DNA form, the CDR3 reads TGTGCCAGCAGCCTATCGACAGGCTGGGCGACCCAGTACTTC. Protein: CASSLSTGWATQYF.

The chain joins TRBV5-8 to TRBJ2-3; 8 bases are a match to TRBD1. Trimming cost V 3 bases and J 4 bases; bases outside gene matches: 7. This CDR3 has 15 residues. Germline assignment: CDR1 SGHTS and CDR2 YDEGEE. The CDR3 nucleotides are TGTGCCAGCAGCTCACAGGGGGTCTTCCCAGATACGCAGTATTTT. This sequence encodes CASSSQGVFPDTQYF.

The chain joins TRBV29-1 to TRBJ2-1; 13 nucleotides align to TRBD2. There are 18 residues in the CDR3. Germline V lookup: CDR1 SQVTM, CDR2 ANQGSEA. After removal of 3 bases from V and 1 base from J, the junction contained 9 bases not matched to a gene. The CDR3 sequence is CSVDGLAGERFSYNEQFF. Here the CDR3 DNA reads TGCAGCGTTGATGGACTAGCGGGAGAACGGTTTTCCTACAATGAGCAGTTCTTC.

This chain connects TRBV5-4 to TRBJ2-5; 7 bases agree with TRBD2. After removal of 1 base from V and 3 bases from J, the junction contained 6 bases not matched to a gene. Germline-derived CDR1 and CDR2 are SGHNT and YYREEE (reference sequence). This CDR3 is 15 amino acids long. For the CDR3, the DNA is TGTGCCAGCAGCTTGCCGCGAGGGACTAAAGAGACCCAGTACTTC. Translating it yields CASSLPRGTKETQYF.

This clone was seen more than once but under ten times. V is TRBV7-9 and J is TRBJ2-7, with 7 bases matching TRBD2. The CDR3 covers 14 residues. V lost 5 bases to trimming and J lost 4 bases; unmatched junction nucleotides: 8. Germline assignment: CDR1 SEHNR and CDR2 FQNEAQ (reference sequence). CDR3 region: CASSLGTTPYEQYV. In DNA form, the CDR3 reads TGTGCCAGCAGCCTCGGGACTACCCCTTACGAGCAGTACGTC.

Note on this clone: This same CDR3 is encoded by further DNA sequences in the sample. CDR3 region: CASSLSDTGLTFF. The CDR3 nucleotides read TGTGCCAGCAGCTTATCAGACACAGGGTTAACTTTCTTT. This chain links TRBV7-9 with TRBJ1-1; D is perhaps TRBD1 (6 bases). The CDR3 sequence is 13 residues long. The V end was cut by 2 bases, the J end by 12 bases, with 16 bases between. Germline CDR1 reads SEHNR; CDR2 reads FQNEAQ (reference sequence).

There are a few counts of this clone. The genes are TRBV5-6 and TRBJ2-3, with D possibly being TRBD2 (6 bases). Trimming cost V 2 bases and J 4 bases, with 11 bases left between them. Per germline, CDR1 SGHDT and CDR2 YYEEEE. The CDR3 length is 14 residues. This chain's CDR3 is CASSFGPGADTQYF. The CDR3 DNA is TGTGCCAGCAGCTTCGGCCCGGGGGCAGATACGCAGTATTTT.

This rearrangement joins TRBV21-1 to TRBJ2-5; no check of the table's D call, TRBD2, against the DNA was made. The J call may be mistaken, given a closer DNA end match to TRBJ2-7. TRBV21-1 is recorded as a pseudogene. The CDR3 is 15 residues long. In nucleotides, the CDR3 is TGTGCCAGCAGCACCCGGGAGGGAGTAGGCCACGAGCAGTACTTC. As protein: CASSTREGVGHEQYF.

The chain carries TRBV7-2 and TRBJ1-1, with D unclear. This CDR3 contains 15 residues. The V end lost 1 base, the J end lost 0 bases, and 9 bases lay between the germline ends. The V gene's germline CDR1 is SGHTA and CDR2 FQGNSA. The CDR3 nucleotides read TGTGCCAGCAGCTTAGTGGCCAAAATGAACACTGAAGCTTTCTTT. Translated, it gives CASSLVAKMNTEAFF.

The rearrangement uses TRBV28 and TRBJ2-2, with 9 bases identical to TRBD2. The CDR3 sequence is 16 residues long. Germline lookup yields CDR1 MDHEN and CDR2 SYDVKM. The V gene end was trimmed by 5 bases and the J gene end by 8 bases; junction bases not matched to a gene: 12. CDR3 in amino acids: CASSPSGLARGGELFF. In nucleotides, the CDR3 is TGTGCCAGCAGTCCCTCGGGACTAGCTAGAGGGGGGGAGCTGTTTTTT.

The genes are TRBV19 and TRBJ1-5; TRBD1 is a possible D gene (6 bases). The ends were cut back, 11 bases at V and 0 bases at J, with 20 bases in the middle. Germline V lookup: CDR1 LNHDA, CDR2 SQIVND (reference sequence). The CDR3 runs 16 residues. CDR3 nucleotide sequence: TGTGCCTCCCTAAGGACAGCTACTTATAGCAATCAGCCCCAGCATTTT. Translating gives CASLRTATYSNQPQHF.